This T cell receptor (beta chain) was obtained from a study of T cells in Graves' hyperthyroidism and ophthalmopathy. Amplified TCR beta CDR3 regions derived from RNA transcripts. The TCR CDR3 first-round RT-PCR relied on the HTBI primer set. TCRdb reprocessed the multiplex PCR reads with MiXCR, giving one entry per CDR3 protein. The sample carries 500,000 to 800,000 distinct CDR3 sequences, about 14% recorded once. The CDR3 is 16 residues long. Unmatched junction bases numbered 12, after V lost 4 bases and J lost 8 bases. Germline V gives CDR1 ENHRY, CDR2 SYGVKD. What was sequenced was blood. The rearrangement joins TRBV10-3 to TRBJ2-1; 9 bases fit TRBD1. The source is a woman aged 50 to 60 with Graves' ophthalmopathy. CDR3 in amino acids: CAISGLRDRELDEQFF. CDR3 bases: TGTGCCATCAGTGGGCTCCGGGACAGGGAGCTTGATGAGCAGTTCTTC.